These T cell receptor beta chains were read from a single sample in a study of beta chain features in type 1 diabetes. Produced via immunoSEQ multiplex PCR; TCRdb's table is partial and in-frame only. In the table there are just under 150,000 clones, under 11% of which are singletons. Sequenced input: naive CD4+ T cells from blood. The receptors were sampled from a man between 18 and 35 years old in good health. The CDR3 runs from the conserved cysteine through the conserved F or W.

v_gene	j_gene	len	CDR3aa
TRBV7-2	TRBJ2-5	11	CASSLYETQYF
TRBV27	TRBJ2-3	17	CASSLSRVIEVPDTQYF
TRBV5-5	TRBJ1-1	15	CASSLISTTGTEAFF
TRBV4-1	TRBJ2-3	14	CASSRGVLTDTQYF
TRBV5-6	TRBJ1-1	15	CASSWDRGGNTEAFF
TRBV5-1	TRBJ2-5	13	CASSAGIQETQYF
TRBV6-5	TRBJ1-2	12	CASSTTIRENTF
TRBV7-2	TRBJ2-1	12	CASSSYMAEQFF
TRBV7-9	TRBJ2-2	16	CASSLGQGLDTGELFF
TRBV27	TRBJ2-1	20	CASSLWAGTGALSSYNEQFF
TRBV7-3	TRBJ2-6	18	CASSPRTGIGSGANVLTF
TRBV4-2	TRBJ1-2	12	CASSQGQGGYTF
TRBV11-2	TRBJ1-2	13	CASSPVANYGYTF
TRBV5-1	TRBJ1-1	12	CASSADLLEAFF
TRBV30	TRBJ1-2	12	CAWTGIIYGYTF
TRBV28	TRBJ1-2	18	CAVRDRSSGRYLDYGYTF
TRBV29-1	TRBJ2-3	13	CSEIGTGTDTQYF
TRBV4-2	TRBJ2-5	15	CASSQSSGGPMTQYF
TRBV11-2	TRBJ2-2	16	CASSLVGTANTGELFF
TRBV5-1	TRBJ2-4	15	CASSLSTGQGNIQYF
TRBV4-1	TRBJ2-5	16	CASSQDGRVGGETQYF
TRBV6-6	TRBJ2-1	11	CASSPMNEQFF
TRBV28	TRBJ1-6	15	CASSFRTVPSSPLHF
TRBV19	TRBJ1-2	15	CASSETGPSNYGYTF
TRBV2	TRBJ2-1	16	CASSEVRQPSYNEQFF
TRBV7-2	TRBJ1-2	14	CASSSDRGRYGYTF
TRBV5-1	TRBJ1-3	17	CASSFVTGAPYGNTIYF
TRBV5-5	TRBJ1-6	15	CASSRGGERSSPLHF
TRBV9	TRBJ2-5	14	CASSVGRAQETQYF
TRBV19	TRBJ2-5	14	CASSETSGGETQYF
TRBV7-9	TRBJ2-7	14	CASSISGGFVEQYF
TRBV7-2	TRBJ2-5	16	CASSLVVGVNQETQYF
TRBV9	TRBJ1-5	14	CASSPTSSNQPQHF
TRBV29-1	TRBJ1-5	13	CSAMYGNGQPQHF
TRBV5-5	TRBJ2-2	19	CASVFGQGDAIPNTGELFF
TRBV6-1	TRBJ1-2	13	CAGRRDTNYGYTF
TRBV12-5	TRBJ1-1	13	CASGLQGGTEAFF
TRBV7-2	TRBJ2-4	17	CASSFQGLADYKNIQYF
TRBV25-1	TRBJ2-5	14	CASSEDVTGETQYF
TRBV7-8	TRBJ2-1	16	CASSPRGTGAYNEQFF
TRBV7-3	TRBJ2-7	15	CASSSDRGALFEQYF
TRBV19	TRBJ1-2	14	CASSIKGADYGYTF
TRBV11-2	TRBJ2-7	15	CASSLGLRQTNEQYF
TRBV18	TRBJ2-5	13	CASSPGSLETQYF
TRBV5-6	TRBJ2-7	14	CASSSGQATYEQYF
TRBV13	TRBJ2-3	13	CASSSTRQDTQYF
TRBV11-2	TRBJ2-3	13	CASSVTGTDTQYF
TRBV7-2	TRBJ1-6	16	CASSLRQISYNSPLHF
TRBV27	TRBJ2-1	15	CASSQVFGTPNEQFF
TRBV29-1	TRBJ1-1	15	CSVEDLQGPNTEAFF
TRBV7-3	TRBJ2-1	16	CASSLIGRGDDNEQFF
TRBV7-8	TRBJ2-1	15	CASSSSGGAWNEQFF
TRBV6-5	TRBJ2-7	15	CASSNRLAGTYEQYF
TRBV9	TRBJ2-2	17	CASSVGASGGRSGELFF